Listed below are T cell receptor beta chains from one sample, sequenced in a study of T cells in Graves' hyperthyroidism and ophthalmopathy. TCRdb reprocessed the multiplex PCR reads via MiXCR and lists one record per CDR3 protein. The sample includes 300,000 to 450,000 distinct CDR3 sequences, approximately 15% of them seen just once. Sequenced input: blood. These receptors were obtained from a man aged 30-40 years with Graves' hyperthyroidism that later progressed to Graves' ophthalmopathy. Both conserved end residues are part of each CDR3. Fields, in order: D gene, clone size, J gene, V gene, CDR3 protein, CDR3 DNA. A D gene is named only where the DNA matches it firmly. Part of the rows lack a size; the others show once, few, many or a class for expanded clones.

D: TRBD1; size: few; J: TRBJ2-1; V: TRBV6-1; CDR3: CASRRDRDYNEQFF; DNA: TGTGCCAGCAGAAGGGACAGGGATTACAATGAGCAGTTCTTC
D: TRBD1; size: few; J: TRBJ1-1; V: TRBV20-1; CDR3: CSAREPGQGNTEAFF; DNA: TGCAGTGCTAGAGAACCGGGACAGGGGAACACTGAAGCTTTCTTT
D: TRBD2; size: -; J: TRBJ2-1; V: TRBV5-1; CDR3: CASSIRLAGGYNEQFF; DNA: TGTGCCAGCAGCATCAGACTAGCGGGGGGGTACAATGAGCAGTTCTTC
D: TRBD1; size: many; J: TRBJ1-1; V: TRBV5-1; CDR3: CASSYGTGVTEAFF; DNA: TGCGCCAGCAGCTACGGGACAGGGGTGACTGAAGCTTTCTTT
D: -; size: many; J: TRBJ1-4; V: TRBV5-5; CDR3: CASSLDPGIRSNEKLFF; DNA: TGTGCCAGCAGCTTGGATCCAGGGATCCGTTCTAATGAAAAACTGTTTTTT
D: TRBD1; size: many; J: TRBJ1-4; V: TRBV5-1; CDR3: CASSHTGGTNEKLFF; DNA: TGCGCCAGCAGTCATACAGGGGGGACTAATGAAAAACTGTTTTTT
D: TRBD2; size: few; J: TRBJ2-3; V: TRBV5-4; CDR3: CASSSGTSGGIADTQYF; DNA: TGTGCCAGCAGCTCCGGGACTAGCGGGGGGATCGCAGATACGCAGTATTTT
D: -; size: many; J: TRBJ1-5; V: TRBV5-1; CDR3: CASSLEQGNQPQHF; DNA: TGCGCCAGCAGCTTGGAACAGGGAAATCAGCCCCAGCATTTT
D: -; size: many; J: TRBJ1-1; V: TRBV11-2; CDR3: CASSPRMGTRDTEAFF; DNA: TGTGCCAGCAGCCCGAGAATGGGGACGCGAGACACTGAAGCTTTCTTT
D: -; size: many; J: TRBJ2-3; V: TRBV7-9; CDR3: CASSSGPGTQYF; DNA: TGTGCCAGCAGCTCAGGGCCGGGAACGCAGTATTTT
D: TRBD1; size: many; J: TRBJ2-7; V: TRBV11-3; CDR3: CASSPTPGQGGYEQYF; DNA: TGTGCCAGCAGTCCTACCCCGGGACAGGGGGGCTACGAGCAGTACTTC
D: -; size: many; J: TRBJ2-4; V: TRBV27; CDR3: CASSGFGPGAVAKNIQYF; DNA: TGTGCCAGCAGTGGCTTTGGTCCGGGGGCGGTAGCCAAAAACATTCAGTACTTC
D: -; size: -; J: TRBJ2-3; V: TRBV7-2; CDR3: CASSKVGDTQYF; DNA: TGTGCCAGCAGCAAGGTCGGTGATACGCAGTATTTT
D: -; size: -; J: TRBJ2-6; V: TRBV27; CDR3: CASSWVGPHRTGANVLTF; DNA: TGTGCCAGCAGTTGGGTAGGCCCTCACAGGACTGGGGCCAACGTCCTGACTTTC
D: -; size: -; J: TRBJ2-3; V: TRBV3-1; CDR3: CASSQDWSSTDTQYF; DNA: TGTGCCAGCAGCCAAGATTGGTCTAGCACAGATACGCAGTATTTT
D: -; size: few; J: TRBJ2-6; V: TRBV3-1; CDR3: CASSQEDSFSGANVLTF; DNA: TGTGCCAGCAGCCAAGAAGACAGTTTCTCTGGGGCCAACGTCCTGACTTTC
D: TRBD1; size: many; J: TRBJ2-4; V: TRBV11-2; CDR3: CASSSPTSGTGLYIQYF; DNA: TGTGCCAGCAGCTCGCCGACGTCCGGGACAGGGCTTTACATTCAGTACTTC
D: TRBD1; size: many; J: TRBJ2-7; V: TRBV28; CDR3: CASSSISVGRGPLTYEQYF; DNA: TGTGCCAGCAGTTCAATTTCAGTAGGCAGGGGGCCCTTAACCTACGAGCAGTACTTC
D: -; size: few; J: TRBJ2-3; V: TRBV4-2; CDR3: CASRNREASTDTQYF; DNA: TGTGCCAGCAGGAACAGGGAAGCTAGCACAGATACGCAGTATTTT
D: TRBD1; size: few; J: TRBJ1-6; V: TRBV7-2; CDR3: CASSLVPAGLGTGGNSPLHF; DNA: TGTGCCAGCAGCTTAGTTCCGGCCGGCCTTGGGACAGGGGGTAATTCACCCCTCCACTTT
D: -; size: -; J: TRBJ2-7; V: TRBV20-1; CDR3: CSARPPGRGQKYEQYF; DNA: TGCAGTGCTAGACCCCCGGGTCGGGGACAAAAATACGAGCAGTACTTC
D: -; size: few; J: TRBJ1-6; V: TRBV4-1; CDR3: CASSQTAGGSYNSPLHF; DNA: TGCGCCAGCAGCCAAACGGCAGGCGGTTCCTATAATTCACCCCTCCACTTT
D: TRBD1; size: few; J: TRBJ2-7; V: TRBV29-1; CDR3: CSGAGTGAEQYF; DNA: TGCAGCGGGGCCGGGACAGGGGCCGAGCAGTACTTC
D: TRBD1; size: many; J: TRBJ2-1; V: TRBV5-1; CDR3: CASSLGTGDNEQFF; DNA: TGCGCCAGCAGCTTAGGGACAGGGGATAATGAGCAGTTCTTC
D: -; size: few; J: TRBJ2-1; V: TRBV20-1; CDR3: CSARGRESYNEQFF; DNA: TGCAGTGCTAGAGGCCGTGAGTCCTACAATGAGCAGTTCTTC
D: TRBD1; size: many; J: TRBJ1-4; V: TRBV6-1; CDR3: CASRDRTGPREKLFF; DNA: TGTGCCAGCAGAGATAGGACAGGGCCTAGGGAAAAACTGTTTTTT
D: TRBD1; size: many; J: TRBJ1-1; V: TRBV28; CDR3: CASRETGQRNTEAFF; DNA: TGTGCCAGCAGAGAAACGGGACAGCGGAACACTGAAGCTTTCTTT
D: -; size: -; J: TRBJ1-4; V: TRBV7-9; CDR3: CASSLSGPDGKLFF; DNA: TGTGCCAGCAGCTTGTCAGGTCCTGATGGAAAACTGTTTTTT
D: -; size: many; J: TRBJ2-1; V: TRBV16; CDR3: CASSQSDNEQFF; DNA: TGTGCCAGCAGCCAATCTGACAATGAGCAGTTCTTC
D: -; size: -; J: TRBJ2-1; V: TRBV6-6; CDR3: CASSYSKGGFNEQFF; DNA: TGTGCCAGCAGTTACTCGAAGGGGGGATTCAATGAGCAGTTCTTC
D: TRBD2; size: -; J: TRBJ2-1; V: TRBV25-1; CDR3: CASSGWGGAKHEQFF; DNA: TGTGCCAGCAGTGGGTGGGGAGGGGCCAAACATGAGCAGTTCTTC
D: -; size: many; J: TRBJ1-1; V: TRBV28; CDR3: CASSRRVIEAFF; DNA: TGTGCCAGCAGCAGGCGGGTCATTGAAGCTTTCTTT
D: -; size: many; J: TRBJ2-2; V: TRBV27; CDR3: CASSSGEAGELFF; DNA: TGTGCCAGCAGTTCGGGGGAGGCCGGGGAGCTGTTTTTT
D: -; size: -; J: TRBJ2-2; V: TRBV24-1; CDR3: CATSVGGTGELFF; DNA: TGTGCCACCAGTGTAGGAGGGACCGGGGAGTTGTTTTTT
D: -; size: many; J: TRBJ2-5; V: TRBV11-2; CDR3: CASSLGGGWETQYF; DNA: TGTGCCAGCAGCTTAGGCGGGGGCTGGGAGACCCAGTACTTC
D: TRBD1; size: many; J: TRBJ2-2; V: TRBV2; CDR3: CATRTGSTGELFF; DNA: TGTGCCACCCGGACAGGGTCCACCGGGGAGCTGTTTTTT
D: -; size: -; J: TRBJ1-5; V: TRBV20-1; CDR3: CSARAVTGDNQPQHF; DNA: TGCAGTGCTAGAGCGGTGACAGGAGACAATCAGCCCCAGCATTTT
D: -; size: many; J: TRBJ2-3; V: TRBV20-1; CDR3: CSAKKPPSSDTQYF; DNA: TGCAGTGCTAAGAAACCCCCTAGCTCAGATACGCAGTATTTT
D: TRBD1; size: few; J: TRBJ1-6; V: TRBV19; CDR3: CASSMRQGDSPLHF; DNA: TGTGCCAGTAGTATGCGACAGGGCGATTCACCCCTCCACTTT
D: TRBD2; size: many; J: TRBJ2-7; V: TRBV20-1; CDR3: CSARVAGDYEQYF; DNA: TGCAGTGCTAGAGTAGCGGGGGACTACGAGCAGTACTTC
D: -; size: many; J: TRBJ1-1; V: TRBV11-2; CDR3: CASSLTVSNTEAFF; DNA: TGTGCCAGCAGCCTGACAGTATCGAACACTGAAGCTTTCTTT
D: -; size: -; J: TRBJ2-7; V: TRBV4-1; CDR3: CASSQARGSYEQYF; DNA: TGCGCCAGCAGCCAAGCGCGGGGCTCCTACGAGCAGTACTTC
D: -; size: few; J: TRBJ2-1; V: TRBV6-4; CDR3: CASSPRQEGINEQFF; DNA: TGTGCCAGCAGTCCAAGACAGGAGGGAATTAATGAGCAGTTCTTC
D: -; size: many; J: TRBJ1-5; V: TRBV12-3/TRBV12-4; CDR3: CASSLKGRLLRQPQHF; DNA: TGTGCCAGCAGTTTAAAGGGACGTCTCCTGCGGCAGCCCCAGCATTTT
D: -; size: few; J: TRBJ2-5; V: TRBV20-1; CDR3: CSASRGGAVQETQYF; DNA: TGCAGTGCTTCTAGGGGGGGGGCCGTACAAGAGACCCAGTACTTC
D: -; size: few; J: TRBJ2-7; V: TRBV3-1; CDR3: CASSQVRQGSYEQYF; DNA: TGTGCCAGCAGCCAAGTTAGGCAGGGCTCCTACGAGCAGTACTTC
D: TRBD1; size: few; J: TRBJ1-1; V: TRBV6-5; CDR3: CASSTGTGYTEAFF; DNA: TGTGCCAGCAGTACCGGGACAGGGTACACTGAAGCTTTCTTT
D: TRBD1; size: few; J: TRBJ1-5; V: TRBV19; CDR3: CASRGSGTGLKGEPQHF; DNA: TGTGCCAGCCGTGGGAGCGGGACAGGGTTAAAAGGAGAACCCCAGCATTTT
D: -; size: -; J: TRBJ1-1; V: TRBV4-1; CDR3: CASSPLFKGMNTEAFF; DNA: TGCGCCAGCAGCCCGTTGTTCAAGGGCATGAACACTGAAGCTTTCTTT
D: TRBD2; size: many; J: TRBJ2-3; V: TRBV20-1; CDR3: CSANSLAGGYTDTQYF; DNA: TGCAGTGCGAATTCACTAGCGGGGGGTTACACAGATACGCAGTATTTT
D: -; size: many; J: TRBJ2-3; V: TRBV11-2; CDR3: CASSYTRADTQYF; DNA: TGTGCCAGCAGCTACACCAGGGCAGATACGCAGTATTTT
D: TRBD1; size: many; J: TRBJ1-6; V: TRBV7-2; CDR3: CASSPTGLNNSPLHF; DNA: TGTGCCAGCAGCCCGACAGGGTTGAATAATTCACCCCTCCACTTT
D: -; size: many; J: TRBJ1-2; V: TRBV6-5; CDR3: CASSYSRTAYGYTF; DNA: TGTGCCAGCAGTTACTCGAGGACAGCCTATGGCTACACCTTC
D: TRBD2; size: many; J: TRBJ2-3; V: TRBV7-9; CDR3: CASSGGLAGGMDTQYF; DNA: TGTGCCAGCAGCGGAGGACTAGCGGGTGGTATGGATACGCAGTATTTT
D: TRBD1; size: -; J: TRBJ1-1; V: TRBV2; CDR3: CASSRQGYTEAFF; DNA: TGTGCCAGCTCGCGACAGGGGTACACTGAAGCTTTCTTT
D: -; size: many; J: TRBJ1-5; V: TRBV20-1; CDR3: CSASAPRSSNQPQHF; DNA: TGCAGTGCTAGCGCTCCCCGCAGTAGCAATCAGCCCCAGCATTTT
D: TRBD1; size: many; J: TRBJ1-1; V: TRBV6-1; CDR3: CASSTRDRWDREAFF; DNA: TGTGCCAGCAGTACCCGGGACAGGTGGGATCGCGAAGCTTTCTTT
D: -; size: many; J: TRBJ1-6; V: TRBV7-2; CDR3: CASSLARTDNSPLHF; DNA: TGTGCCAGCAGCTTAGCGAGGACAGATAATTCACCCCTCCACTTT
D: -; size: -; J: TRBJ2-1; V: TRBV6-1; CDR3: CATFLGSYNEQFF; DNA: TGTGCCACCTTCCTGGGGTCCTACAATGAGCAGTTCTTC